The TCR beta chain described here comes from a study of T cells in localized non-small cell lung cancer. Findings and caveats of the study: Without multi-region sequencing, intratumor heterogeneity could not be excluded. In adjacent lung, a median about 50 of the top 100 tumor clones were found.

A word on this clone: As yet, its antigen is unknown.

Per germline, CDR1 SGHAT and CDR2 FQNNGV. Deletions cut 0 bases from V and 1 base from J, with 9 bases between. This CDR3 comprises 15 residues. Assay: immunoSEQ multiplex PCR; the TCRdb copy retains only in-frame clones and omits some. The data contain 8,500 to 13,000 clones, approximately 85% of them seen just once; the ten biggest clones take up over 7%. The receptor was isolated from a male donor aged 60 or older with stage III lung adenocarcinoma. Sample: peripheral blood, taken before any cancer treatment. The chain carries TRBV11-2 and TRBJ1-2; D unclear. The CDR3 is CASSLEFRGNYGYTF. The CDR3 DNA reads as TGTGCCAGCAGCTTAGAATTTCGGGGTAACTATGGCTACACCTTC.